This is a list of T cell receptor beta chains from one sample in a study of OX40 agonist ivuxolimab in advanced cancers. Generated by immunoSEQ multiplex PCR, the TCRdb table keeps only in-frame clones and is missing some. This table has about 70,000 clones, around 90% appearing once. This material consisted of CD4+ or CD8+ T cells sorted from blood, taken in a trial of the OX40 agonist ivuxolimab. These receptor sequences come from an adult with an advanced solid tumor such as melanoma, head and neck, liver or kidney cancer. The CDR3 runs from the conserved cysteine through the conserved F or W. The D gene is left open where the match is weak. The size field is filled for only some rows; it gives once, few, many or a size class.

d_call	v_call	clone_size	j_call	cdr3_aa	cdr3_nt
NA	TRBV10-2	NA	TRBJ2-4	CATAKLRVSDQYF	TGCGCCACCGCCAAACTCAGGGTTAGTGATCAGTACTTC
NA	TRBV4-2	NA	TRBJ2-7	CASRPDSTTYEQYF	TGTGCCAGCAGGCCCGACAGCACCACCTACGAGCAGTACTTC
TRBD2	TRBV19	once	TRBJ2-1	CATEGASGRVQFF	TGTGCCACCGAGGGAGCTAGCGGGAGAGTGCAGTTCTTC
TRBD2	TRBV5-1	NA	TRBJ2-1	CASTLFPGLVNEQFF	TGCGCCAGCACCCTATTTCCGGGACTAGTCAATGAGCAGTTCTTC
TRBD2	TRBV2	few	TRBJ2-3	CASSEGTSSTDTQYF	TGTGCCAGCAGCGAAGGGACTAGCAGCACAGATACGCAGTATTTT
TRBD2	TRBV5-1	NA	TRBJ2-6	CASSWGGGSGANVLTF	TGCGCCAGCAGCTGGGGCGGGGGATCTGGGGCCAACGTCCTGACTTTC
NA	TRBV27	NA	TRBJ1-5	CASSRLGDNQPQHF	TGTGCCAGCAGCCGATTGGGGGACAATCAGCCCCAGCATTTT
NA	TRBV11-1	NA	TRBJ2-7	CASSLVLRDGKGYEQYF	TGTGCCAGCAGCTTAGTGCTCCGGGACGGGAAGGGCTACGAGCAGTACTTC
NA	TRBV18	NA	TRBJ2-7	CASSPGVDYEQYF	TGTGCCAGCTCACCAGGTGTAGACTACGAGCAGTACTTC
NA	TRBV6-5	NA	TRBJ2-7	CATLGQHGQYF	TGTGCCACCCTGGGCCAACACGGGCAGTACTTC
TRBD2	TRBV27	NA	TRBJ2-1	CASSPWTSGKPNEQFF	TGTGCCAGCAGTCCTTGGACTAGCGGGAAACCCAATGAGCAGTTCTTC
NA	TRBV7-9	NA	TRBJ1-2	CASSFGYRVRRSNYGYTF	TGTGCCAGCAGCTTCGGATACAGGGTTAGGCGATCGAACTATGGCTACACCTTC
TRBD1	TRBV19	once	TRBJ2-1	CASSLGTGYNEQFF	TGTGCCAGTAGCCTCGGGACAGGGTACAATGAGCAGTTCTTC
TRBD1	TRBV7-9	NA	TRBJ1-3	CASSPRDRGPSGNTIYF	TGTGCCAGCAGCCCGCGGGACAGGGGGCCCTCTGGAAACACCATATATTTT
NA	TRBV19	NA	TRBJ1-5	CASSAQRVLMNQPQHF	TGTGCCAGTAGTGCTCAGAGAGTTCTTATGAATCAGCCCCAGCATTTT
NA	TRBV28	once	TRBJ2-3	CASRGATESTDTQYF	TGTGCCAGCAGGGGAGCGACAGAGAGCACAGATACGCAGTATTTT
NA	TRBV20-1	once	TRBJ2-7	CSVGGEQYF	TGCAGTGTGGGAGGCGAGCAGTACTTC
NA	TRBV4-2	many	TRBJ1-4	CASSQGFTAATNEKLFF	TGTGCCAGCAGCCAAGGGTTTACAGCCGCAACTAATGAAAAACTGTTTTTT
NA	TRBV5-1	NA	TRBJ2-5	CASSLARGETQYF	TGCGCCAGCAGCTTGGCCAGAGGAGAGACCCAGTACTTC
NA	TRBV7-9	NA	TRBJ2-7	CASSLSDGGPSYEQYF	TGTGCCAGCAGCTTATCGGACGGCGGGCCGTCCTACGAGCAGTACTTC
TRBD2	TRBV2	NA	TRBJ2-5	CASSGEGTGQETQYF	TGTGCCAGCAGTGGGGAGGGAACGGGGCAAGAGACCCAGTACTTC
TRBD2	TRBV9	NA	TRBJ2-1	CASSMTSGGGNEQFF	TGTGCCAGCAGCATGACTAGCGGAGGGGGCAATGAGCAGTTCTTC
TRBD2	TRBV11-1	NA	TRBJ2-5	CASSIPGGETQYF	TGTGCCAGCAGCATTCCGGGAGGGGAGACCCAGTACTTC